This TCR beta chain was identified during a study of T cells after yellow fever vaccination. Points from the study as a whole: The secondary response peaked faster, at day 5 versus 15, but was weaker. Boosting was followed by the reappearance of most primary-vaccination clones (around 95% CD4, 70% to 90% CD8).

Per the germline V gene, CDR1 is ENHRY and CDR2 is SYGVKD. The CDR3 extends over 18 amino acids. V trimming: 6 bases; J trimming: 0 bases; junction bases outside the gene matches: 9. Template-switching 5'RACE yielded the TCR cDNA; a universal primer site and UMIs were added in the process. MiXCR was run by TCRdb on the 5' RACE reads, yielding one entry per CDR3 protein. The data contain 68,000 or so distinct CDR3 sequences, less than 8.5% of them singletons. This clonotype was recorded many times. Antigen unknown. This material consisted of CD8+ T cells sorted from PBMCs, taken 15 days after the yellow fever booster vaccination. The TCR originated in a man aged 25-45 years who received the YFV17D yellow fever vaccine. The genes are TRBV10-3 and TRBJ2-6; 9 bases match TRBD1. CDR3 protein: CAIRDTGGKDSGANVLTF. DNA of the CDR3: TGTGCCATCAGGGATACAGGGGGCAAGGACTCTGGGGCCAACGTCCTGACTTTC.